A single sample gave rise to the 31 T cell receptor beta chains below, sequenced in a study of naive and memory T cell subsets. An equimolar mix of two oligonucleotides served as the beta constant-region primer for TRBC1 and TRBC2. The ligated cDNA underwent four PCR rounds using SP2 and nested alpha and beta constant-region primers. One entry per CDR3 protein, called by TCRdb with MiXCR from the UMI-ligation and nested PCR reads. The sample lists over 800 distinct CDR3 sequences, about 14% occurring once. Source material: CD8+ TEMRA cells from blood. Specified subset: effector memory re-expressing CD45RA, CD45RA+ CD27-. Receptor source: a human donor in good health.

The chain joins TRBV5-6 to TRBJ2-4, with D tentatively TRBD2 (6 bases). CDR1 and CDR2 (germline): SGHDT, YYEEEE. The CDR3 consists of 17 residues. CDR3 residues: CERSLALAGIDKNIQYF. CDR3 bases: TGTGAAAGAAGCTTGGCCCTGGCGGGAATTGACAAAAACATTCAGTACTTC.

This clonotype was seen repeatedly, ten times or more. The genes are TRBV28 and TRBJ2-4; 7 bases fit TRBD1. Looked up from germline, CDR1 is MDHEN and CDR2 is SYDVKM. The CDR3 is 12 amino acids. The CDR3 spells CATGTVQNIQYF. CDR3 in DNA: TGTGCTACCGGGACAGTCCAGAACATTCAGTACTTC.

This clonotype was seen a handful of times. The gene calls are TRBV12-3 or TRBV12-4 and TRBJ2-2, with TRBD2 as a possible D gene (6 bases). Trimming stripped 3 bases from V and 0 bases from J, with 8 bases between. The CDR3 has 15 amino acids. CDR3 amino acids: CASSFKRANTGELFF. The CDR3 region has the DNA TGTGCCAGCAGTTTCAAGCGGGCGAACACCGGGGAGCTGTTTTTT.

The V and J genes are TRBV10-2 and TRBJ2-3; D may be TRBD2 (6 bases). The V gene lost 6 bases and the J gene lost 0 bases, with 13 bases spanning the gap. This CDR3 contains 15 residues. In germline, CDR1 is WSHSY, CDR2 SAAADI. CDR3 bases: TGCGCCAGCAGCGAAGACGGGGGTAGCACAGATACGCAGTATTTT. As protein: CASSEDGGSTDTQYF.

A few counts support this clonotype. The gene calls are TRBV7-6 and TRBJ2-5, with TRBD2 as a possible D gene (6 bases). The CDR3 contains 17 residues. Looked up from germline, CDR1 is SGHVS and CDR2 is FNYEAQ. Trimming pared 6 bases from V and 0 bases from J, leaving 20 bases between. The CDR3 coding sequence is TGTGCCAGCAGTCAACCGGAGGGGAGAAGGTACCAAGAGACCCAGTACTTC. This codes for CASSQPEGRRYQETQYF.

CDR3 nucleotides: TGTGCCAGCAGCCCGGGGACAGGTATTCCGTACTTC. Translated, it gives CASSPGTGIPYF. The V call is TRBV5-4, the J call TRBJ2-7; 8 nucleotides agree with TRBD1. The CDR3 has 12 amino acids. J gave up 12 bases and V 4 bases, and 9 bases lay outside the gene matches. CDR1 is SGHNT and CDR2 is YYREEE in the germline V gene (reference sequence).

This clonotype was recorded a few times. The V gene is TRBV6-4, the J gene TRBJ2-4; 10 positions agree with TRBD2. Trimming cost V 0 bases and J 2 bases; bases outside gene matches: 13. CDR3 size: 20 residues. Germline CDR1 and CDR2: MRHNA and SNTAGT. The CDR3 spells CASSDSGVGSGRVSKNIQYF. In DNA form, the CDR3 reads TGTGCCAGCAGTGACTCTGGGGTTGGCAGCGGGAGGGTCTCCAAAAACATTCAGTACTTC.

This clonotype was found a few times. The rearrangement joins TRBV29-1 to TRBJ2-7, with D uncertain. Germline CDR1 is SQVTM and CDR2 is ANQGSEA. V dropped 6 bases and J dropped 3 bases, with 6 bases sitting between them. The CDR3 contains 10 residues. The CDR3 sequence is CSVGDYEQYF. The CDR3 bases are TGCAGCGTCGGAGACTACGAGCAGTACTTC.

The gene calls are TRBV9 and TRBJ1-2, with no clear D. The germline V gene encodes CDR1 SGDLS and CDR2 YYNGEE. There are 11 residues in the CDR3. V shed 3 bases and J shed 4 bases, with 4 bases lying between them. The DNA for the CDR3 is TGTGCCAGCAGCGGTACCTATGGCTACACCTTC. Translation: CASSGTYGYTF.

This clonotype was picked up many times. The V gene is TRBV20-1, the J gene TRBJ2-5; 11 bases align to TRBD2. Trimming took 3 bases from V and 1 from J; bases not matched to a gene: 4. Germline loops: CDR1 DFQATT, CDR2 SNEGSKA (reference sequence). The CDR3 covers 15 residues. CDR3 coding DNA: TGCAGTGCTAGTTCGGGACTAGCGGTCCAAGAGACCCAGTACTTC. This gives the protein CSASSGLAVQETQYF.

This clonotype was found many times. The chain uses TRBV7-3 and TRBJ1-2; TRBD1 agrees at 9 bases. The germline CDR1 and CDR2 sequences are SGHTA and FQGTGA. The CDR3 contains 15 residues. Trimming took 4 bases from V and 5 from J; bases not matched to a gene: 8. The CDR3 sequence is CASSSGTGPRYGYTF. DNA of the CDR3: TGTGCCAGCAGCTCAGGGACAGGGCCTCGTTATGGCTACACCTTC.

This clonotype was found a few times. A much larger clone lies a single base off, so this may be a read error. The J gene is TRBJ2-2, the V gene TRBV28; D uncertain. Trimming took off 4 bases at V and 2 bases at J, with 8 bases between the two ends. The V gene's germline CDR1 is MDHEN and CDR2 SYDVKM. This CDR3 region has 14 residues. The CDR3 DNA reads TGTGCCAGCAGTTGGCACGATAACACCGGGGAGCTGTTTTTT. This translates into CASSWHDNTGELFF.

This clonotype was counted at least ten times. This chain connects TRBV2 to TRBJ1-2; D gene unclear. CDR3 length: 12 residues. CDR1 SNHLY and CDR2 FYNNEI come from the germline V gene. V was clipped by 4 bases and J by 2 bases, with 5 bases between them. The CDR3 DNA is TGTGCCAGCAGTGGAGTGAACTATGGCTACACCTTC. This translates into CASSGVNYGYTF. Full variable domain (outside the CDR3, taken from reference TRBV2 and TRBJ1-2): EPEVTQTPSHQVTQMGQEVILRCVPISNHLYFYWYRQILGQKVEFLVSFYNNEISEKSEIFDDQFSVERPDGSNFTLKIRSTKLEDSAMYFCASSGVNYGYTFGSGTRLTVV.

V is TRBV4-2 and J is TRBJ2-3, with a possible D match to TRBD2 (5 bases). Trimming took off 4 bases at V and 4 bases at J, with 15 bases between the two ends. The CDR3 spans 15 residues. Germline CDR1 reads LGHNA; CDR2 reads YNFKEQ. The CDR3 region has the DNA TGTGCCAGCAGCCCCATTGGAGCGGAATCAGATACGCAGTATTTT. Protein: CASSPIGAESDTQYF.

About this clonotype: The CDR3 end shows no conserved phenylalanine or tryptophan, and so a read error is likely. It is unclear where the CDR3 begins or ends on the DNA, so no DNA is shown, and the CDR3 is as TCRdb lists it. The V and J genes are TRBV11-3 and TRBJ2-5. CDR1 SGHNT and CDR2 YENEEA come from the germline V gene. The CDR3 length equals 15 residues, ends included. CDR3 in amino acids: CASSLETGLGGTQDG.

The genes are TRBV12-5 and TRBJ2-3; tentative D call: TRBD2 (5 bases). CDR1 and CDR2 (germline): LGHNT, FRNRAP. The CDR3 extends over 14 amino acids. V lost 7 bases to trimming and J lost 0 bases, with 11 bases between them. The CDR3 protein is CASDGLASTDTQYF. For the CDR3, the DNA is TGTGCTAGTGACGGACTCGCGAGCACAGATACGCAGTATTTT.

This clonotype was recorded many times. The rearrangement joins TRBV11-2 to TRBJ2-3; 14 nucleotides match TRBD2. Germline V gene lookup returns CDR1 SGHAT and CDR2 FQNNGV. The CDR3 loop spans 18 amino acids. The J segment lost 0 bases and the V segment lost 0 bases, leaving 2 bases of the junction unmatched. CDR3 DNA: TGTGCCAGCAGCTTAGACTGGACTAGCGGGAGGAGCACAGATACGCAGTATTTT. Residues: CASSLDWTSGRSTDTQYF.

The sample holds a few counts of this clonotype. The J gene is TRBJ1-1, the V gene TRBV2; no clear D. V lost 5 bases, J lost 7 bases, and 8 bases lay in between. This CDR3 is 11 amino acids long. Per germline, CDR1 SNHLY and CDR2 FYNNEI. The CDR3 DNA reads as TGTGCCAGCAGTCCCGGGTTTGAAGCTTTCTTT. Translation gives CASSPGFEAFF. The full variable domain, completed using reference TRBV2 and TRBJ1-1, is EPEVTQTPSHQVTQMGQEVILRCVPISNHLYFYWYRQILGQKVEFLVSFYNNEISEKSEIFDDQFSVERPDGSNFTLKIRSTKLEDSAMYFCASSPGFEAFFGQGTRLTVV.

The chain links TRBV29-1 to TRBJ2-7; possibly TRBD1 or TRBD2 for D (7 bases each). The ends were cut back, 2 bases at V and 4 bases at J, with 12 bases in the middle. The CDR3 runs 13 residues. Germline CDR1 reads SQVTM; CDR2 reads ANQGSEA. The CDR3 coding sequence is TGCAGCGTTGAACTCAGGGGGGGATACGAGCAGTACTTC. Translation: CSVELRGGYEQYF.

This clonotype was seen a few times. The rearrangement uses TRBV25-1 and TRBJ2-1, with D possibly being TRBD2 (5 bases). The V and J ends lost 0 bases and 7 bases respectively, with 10 bases between them. The germline V gene has CDR1 MGHDK and CDR2 SYGVNS. CDR3 length: 14 amino acids. CDR3 in amino acids: CASSEYSGGNEQFF. The CDR3 DNA sequence: TGTGCCAGCAGTGAATACTCGGGCGGGAATGAGCAGTTCTTC.

The rearrangement uses TRBV28 and TRBJ2-7; possible D gene TRBD1, 6 bases. Trimming pared 1 base from V and 3 bases from J, leaving 10 bases between. Germline-derived CDR1 and CDR2 are MDHEN and SYDVKM. The CDR3 sequence is 14 residues long. CDR3 loop: CASSLYQGRYEQYF. For the CDR3, the DNA is TGTGCCAGCAGTTTATATCAGGGGCGCTACGAGCAGTACTTC.

A few counts support this clonotype. The chain combines TRBV21-1 with TRBJ1-5. TRBV21-1 is deemed a pseudogene. The CDR3 is 18 residues long. The CDR3 region has the DNA TGTGCCAGCAGCTCAAAACCGGGGCCCAATGTTAGCAATCAGCCCCAGCATTTT. It encodes CASSSKPGPNVSNQPQHF.

This clonotype was seen a handful of times. The rearrangement uses TRBV10-1 and TRBJ2-2; D gene ambiguous. Per germline, CDR1 WNHNN and CDR2 SYGVQD (reference sequence). The CDR3 spans 13 residues. V was pared by 3 bases and J by 4 bases, with 6 bases between. CDR3 in amino acids: CASSERSTGELFF. CDR3 nucleotides: TGCGCCAGCAGTGAAAGGTCCACCGGGGAGCTGTTTTTT.

The chain couples TRBV5-4 to TRBJ2-5, with D perhaps given as TRBD1 or TRBD2 (7 bases each). The CDR3 has 13 residues. From germline, CDR1 is SGHNT and CDR2 YYREEE (reference sequence). The V and J ends lost 10 bases and 1 base respectively, with 14 bases between them. The CDR3: CAGTASGQETQYF. Here the CDR3 DNA reads TGTGCCGGGACAGCTAGCGGCCAAGAGACCCAGTACTTC.

The sample holds a few counts of this clonotype. The J gene is TRBJ2-3, the V gene TRBV9; 10 bases match TRBD2. The CDR3 contains 16 residues. The germline CDR1 and CDR2 sequences are SGDLS and YYNGEE. V shed 0 bases, J shed 3 bases, and the junction held 4 bases outside the gene matches. The CDR3 DNA sequence: TGTGCCAGCAGCGTAGTGGCGGGACTAGCGACAGATACGCAGTATTTT. This codes for CASSVVAGLATDTQYF.

This clonotype was detected only a few times. The chain joins TRBV15 to TRBJ1-5, with D unclear. CDR1 LNHNV and CDR2 YYDKDF come from the germline V gene (reference sequence). This CDR3 spans 19 amino acids. V gave up 3 bases and J gave up 0 bases, with 21 bases separating them. The CDR3 here is CATSSRPYGRPYSNQPQHF. In nucleotides, the CDR3 is TGTGCCACCAGCAGCAGACCCTATGGACGGCCCTATAGCAATCAGCCCCAGCATTTT.

This clonotype was picked up a small number of times. The chain uses TRBV30 and TRBJ2-1, with 11 bases fitting TRBD2. Germline CDR1 GTSNPN, CDR2 SVGIG (reference sequence). The V segment lost 1 base and the J segment 4 bases; nucleotides outside the gene matches: 6. The length of the CDR3 is 16 residues. CDR3: CAWSGGTSGIYNEQFF. The CDR3 DNA reads as TGTGCCTGGAGTGGGGGGACTAGCGGAATTTACAATGAGCAGTTCTTC.

This clonotype has more than one count but fewer than ten. This chain uses TRBV15 with TRBJ2-3; 9 nucleotides match TRBD1. CDR3 size: 15 residues. From germline, CDR1 is LNHNV and CDR2 YYDKDF (reference sequence). J gave up 4 bases and V 1 base, and 3 bases lay outside the gene matches. The CDR3 sequence is CATSRATGGADTQYF. DNA for the CDR3: TGTGCCACCAGCAGAGCCACAGGGGGCGCAGATACGCAGTATTTT. Full variable domain (outside the CDR3, taken from reference TRBV15 and TRBJ2-3): DAMVIQNPRYQVTQFGKPVTLSCSQTLNHNVMYWYQQKSSQAPKLLFHYYDKDFNNEADTPDNFQSRRPNTSFCFLDIRSPGLGDTAMYLCATSRATGGADTQYFGPGTRLTVL.

Concerning this clonotype: This may arise from a read error, as a much more abundant clone is one base away. The V and J genes are TRBV20-1 and TRBJ1-2, with TRBD1 matching over 7 bases. The germline V gene has CDR1 DFQATT and CDR2 SNEGSKA (reference sequence). Trimming removed 4 bases from V and 7 bases from J; junction bases left unmatched: 12. The CDR3 is 14 amino acids. CDR3 DNA: TGCAGTGCTACTAACAGGGGTCATCGATCTGGCTACACCTTC. Protein product: CSATNRGHRSGYTF.

Turning to this clonotype: Germline is not matched at one junction end, which may reflect a read error. The gene calls are TRBV6-4 and TRBJ1-1; D unresolved. The CDR3 consists of 13 residues. CDR1 and CDR2 from the germline V gene are MRHNA and SNTAGT. The CDR3: CASSVARYTEAFF. The DNA of the CDR3 is TGTGCCAGCAGTGTCGCCAGATACACTGAAGCGTTCTTT.

The table lists this clonotype with a few counts. J is TRBJ1-2 and V is TRBV4-1; TRBD1 aligns across 7 bases. The CDR3 spans 14 residues. CDR1 is MGHRA, CDR2 YSYEKL, per germline. Germline trimming cut 4 bases from V and 8 bases from J; bases unmatched to any gene: 10. The CDR3 spells CASSPDQGERGYTF. CDR3 bases: TGCGCCAGCAGCCCCGACCAGGGGGAGCGCGGCTACACCTTC.